These T cell receptor beta chains were read from a single sample in a study of cytomegalovirus exposure and HLA in healthy donors. Data came from immunoSEQ multiplex PCR; TCRdb stores just in-frame clones and leaves some out. Here the sample spans around 100,000 clones, 80% being singletons. Material for sequencing was PBMCs. The receptors originated from a man under 40 in good health and CMV-seronegative. CDR3s include the opening cysteine and the closing phenylalanine or tryptophan. Fields, in order: CDR3 DNA, CDR3 protein, CDR3 length, D gene, V gene, J gene, clone size. The D gene is left open where the match is weak. Only some rows state a clone size, as once, few, many or a class for expanded clones.

CDR3 DNA: TGTGCCAGCAGCTTTAGGGGATCCCTCTACGAGCAGTACTTC
CDR3 protein: CASSFRGSLYEQYF
CDR3 length: 14
D gene: .
V gene: TRBV5-6
J gene: TRBJ2-7
clone size: .

CDR3 DNA: TGTGCCAGCAGTAAGGGACAGGGCATGGGCACTGAAGCTTTCTTT
CDR3 protein: CASSKGQGMGTEAFF
CDR3 length: 15
D gene: TRBD1
V gene: TRBV6-1
J gene: TRBJ1-1
clone size: .

CDR3 DNA: TGTGCCAGCAGTTCGGGACAGGGCGGTACGCAGTATTTT
CDR3 protein: CASSSGQGGTQYF
CDR3 length: 13
D gene: TRBD1
V gene: TRBV28
J gene: TRBJ2-3
clone size: few

CDR3 DNA: TGCGCCAGCAGTCTAGCGTTAAGCACAGATACGCAGTATTTT
CDR3 protein: CASSLALSTDTQYF
CDR3 length: 14
D gene: .
V gene: TRBV10-1
J gene: TRBJ2-3
clone size: .

CDR3 DNA: TGTGCCAGCAGTGAATTAAGGGGGACAGGGGGGTACGAGCAGTACTTC
CDR3 protein: CASSELRGTGGYEQYF
CDR3 length: 16
D gene: TRBD1
V gene: TRBV25-1
J gene: TRBJ2-7
clone size: .

CDR3 DNA: TGTGCCAGCAGCGGACGACAGGGGCCTGGAAACACCATATATTTT
CDR3 protein: CASSGRQGPGNTIYF
CDR3 length: 15
D gene: TRBD1
V gene: TRBV9
J gene: TRBJ1-3
clone size: .

CDR3 DNA: TGTGCCAGCAGTTTAAGAGACAGCTACGAGCAGTACTTC
CDR3 protein: CASSLRDSYEQYF
CDR3 length: 13
D gene: .
V gene: TRBV27
J gene: TRBJ2-7
clone size: .

CDR3 DNA: TGTGCCTGGGGTAGAGACATTCAGTACTTC
CDR3 protein: CAWGRDIQYF
CDR3 length: 10
D gene: .
V gene: TRBV30
J gene: TRBJ2-4
clone size: .

CDR3 DNA: TGCGCCAGCAATCCCCACGGGGATAATTCACCCCTCCACTTT
CDR3 protein: CASNPHGDNSPLHF
CDR3 length: 14
D gene: .
V gene: TRBV5-1
J gene: TRBJ1-6
clone size: .

CDR3 DNA: TGTGCCAGCAGGAGGGCCCTAGGCAAAAACATTCAGTACTTC
CDR3 protein: CASRRALGKNIQYF
CDR3 length: 14
D gene: .
V gene: TRBV5-6
J gene: TRBJ2-4
clone size: few

CDR3 DNA: TGTGCCAGCAGTTACTCGCTAGAGCAGTACTTC
CDR3 protein: CASSYSLEQYF
CDR3 length: 11
D gene: .
V gene: TRBV6-5
J gene: TRBJ2-7
clone size: .

CDR3 DNA: TGTGCCAGCGGTTCGACAGGGGGAGGCACAGATACGCAGTATTTT
CDR3 protein: CASGSTGGGTDTQYF
CDR3 length: 15
D gene: TRBD1
V gene: TRBV5-4
J gene: TRBJ2-3
clone size: .

CDR3 DNA: TGTGCCAGCGATCCCCCACCGCCAGGGCCTTACGAGCAGTACTTC
CDR3 protein: CASDPPPPGPYEQYF
CDR3 length: 15
D gene: .
V gene: TRBV2
J gene: TRBJ2-7
clone size: .

CDR3 DNA: TGCAGCGTTGAACGCGGGAGGGGGGAACGGGGTAAAGCTTTCTTT
CDR3 protein: CSVERGRGERGKAFF
CDR3 length: 15
D gene: .
V gene: TRBV29-1
J gene: TRBJ1-1
clone size: few

CDR3 DNA: TGTGCCAGCAGTTTCCCCAACAGGGCCAACTATGGCTACACCTTC
CDR3 protein: CASSFPNRANYGYTF
CDR3 length: 15
D gene: .
V gene: TRBV28
J gene: TRBJ1-2
clone size: .

CDR3 DNA: TGTGCCAGCAGCCGGGACAGGGGAGGCTCACCCCTCCACTTT
CDR3 protein: CASSRDRGGSPLHF
CDR3 length: 14
D gene: TRBD1
V gene: TRBV2
J gene: TRBJ1-6
clone size: .

CDR3 DNA: TGTGCCAGCAGTTACCCCCTTCGCGGGGGGGCCAATGAGCAGTTCTTC
CDR3 protein: CASSYPLRGGANEQFF
CDR3 length: 16
D gene: TRBD2
V gene: TRBV6-5
J gene: TRBJ2-1
clone size: .

CDR3 DNA: TGTGCCAGCAGTGGACTAGCGGGAGGGTCAGAGACCCAGTACTTC
CDR3 protein: CASSGLAGGSETQYF
CDR3 length: 15
D gene: TRBD2
V gene: TRBV6-5
J gene: TRBJ2-5
clone size: .

CDR3 DNA: TGTGCCAGCAGCCAAGATCACAGGGTTCACGAGCAGTACTTC
CDR3 protein: CASSQDHRVHEQYF
CDR3 length: 14
D gene: .
V gene: TRBV14
J gene: TRBJ2-7
clone size: once

CDR3 DNA: TGTGCCAGCAGCGTAGGAGGGTGGTTGGCTAGCCCTCCCTACAATGAGCAGTTCTTC
CDR3 protein: CASSVGGWLASPPYNEQFF
CDR3 length: 19
D gene: .
V gene: TRBV9
J gene: TRBJ2-1
clone size: .

CDR3 DNA: TGTGCCTGGAGTGGGGGGGAAGTCGCGAACACCGGGGAGCTGTTTTTT
CDR3 protein: CAWSGGEVANTGELFF
CDR3 length: 16
D gene: .
V gene: TRBV30
J gene: TRBJ2-2
clone size: .

CDR3 DNA: TGCGCCAGCAGTTCGGGGGTGGACAGGATCACCGGGGAGCTGTTTTTT
CDR3 protein: CASSSGVDRITGELFF
CDR3 length: 16
D gene: .
V gene: TRBV23-1
J gene: TRBJ2-2
clone size: .

CDR3 DNA: TGTGCCTGGAGTAACGGACAGGGTGCGCAGTACTTC
CDR3 protein: CAWSNGQGAQYF
CDR3 length: 12
D gene: TRBD1
V gene: TRBV30
J gene: TRBJ2-7
clone size: .

CDR3 DNA: TGTGCCAGCAGCCCGGGACTAGCGGGAGCGGACACCGGGGAGCTGTTTTTT
CDR3 protein: CASSPGLAGADTGELFF
CDR3 length: 17
D gene: TRBD2
V gene: TRBV7-9
J gene: TRBJ2-2
clone size: .

CDR3 DNA: TGTGCCCACCGACAGACCTATATCGAGCAGTACTTC
CDR3 protein: CAHRQTYIEQYF
CDR3 length: 12
D gene: .
V gene: TRBV19
J gene: TRBJ2-7
clone size: .

CDR3 DNA: TGTGCCTGGAGCACAGGGATGAACACTGAAGCTTTCTTT
CDR3 protein: CAWSTGMNTEAFF
CDR3 length: 13
D gene: .
V gene: TRBV30
J gene: TRBJ1-1
clone size: .

CDR3 DNA: TGCGCCAGCAGCCAAGATAAGGGGCAAGCCTATGGCTACACCTTC
CDR3 protein: CASSQDKGQAYGYTF
CDR3 length: 15
D gene: .
V gene: TRBV4-3
J gene: TRBJ1-2
clone size: .

CDR3 DNA: TGCGCCAGCAGCTCCTCCGGGACAGGGGCCTACAATGAGCAGTTCTTC
CDR3 protein: CASSSSGTGAYNEQFF
CDR3 length: 16
D gene: TRBD1
V gene: TRBV5-1
J gene: TRBJ2-1
clone size: .

CDR3 DNA: TGTGCCAGCAGTGGAGGACAGGGAATCTACGAGCAGTACTTC
CDR3 protein: CASSGGQGIYEQYF
CDR3 length: 14
D gene: TRBD1
V gene: TRBV25-1
J gene: TRBJ2-7
clone size: .

CDR3 DNA: TGCGCCAGCAGCCAAGTTGGGCTAGCGAATGAGCAGTTCTTC
CDR3 protein: CASSQVGLANEQFF
CDR3 length: 14
D gene: .
V gene: TRBV4-1
J gene: TRBJ2-1
clone size: .

CDR3 DNA: TGTGCCAGCAGCCCACAACAGGGGCGGCTCTGGGAGACCCAGTACTTC
CDR3 protein: CASSPQQGRLWETQYF
CDR3 length: 16
D gene: TRBD1
V gene: TRBV7-2
J gene: TRBJ2-5
clone size: .

CDR3 DNA: TGTGCCTTTTCCCTCATAGGTGCGGGACTTTCCTACAATGAGCAGTTCTTC
CDR3 protein: CAFSLIGAGLSYNEQFF
CDR3 length: 17
D gene: .
V gene: TRBV30
J gene: TRBJ2-1
clone size: .

CDR3 DNA: TGTGCTAGTGGTTTGGTACTTGGGACTGGGGGGTACGAGCAGTACTTC
CDR3 protein: CASGLVLGTGGYEQYF
CDR3 length: 16
D gene: .
V gene: TRBV12-5
J gene: TRBJ2-7
clone size: once

CDR3 DNA: TGTGCCAGCAGTGAACTGCGGGGGGAAGGAGATGAAAAACTGTTTTTT
CDR3 protein: CASSELRGEGDEKLFF
CDR3 length: 16
D gene: .
V gene: TRBV6-1
J gene: TRBJ1-4
clone size: few

CDR3 DNA: TGTGCCAGCAGCTGGGACAGGGTGAACACTGAAGCTTTCTTT
CDR3 protein: CASSWDRVNTEAFF
CDR3 length: 14
D gene: TRBD1
V gene: TRBV5-6
J gene: TRBJ1-1
clone size: few

CDR3 DNA: TGCGCCAGCAGCCAACAAGGGGGCGTCTCTGGGGCCAACGTCCTGACTTTC
CDR3 protein: CASSQQGGVSGANVLTF
CDR3 length: 17
D gene: TRBD1
V gene: TRBV4-3
J gene: TRBJ2-6
clone size: .

CDR3 DNA: TGTGCCAGCAGCGTACACAGGGGAGCGGTTTACGAGCAGTACTTC
CDR3 protein: CASSVHRGAVYEQYF
CDR3 length: 15
D gene: TRBD1
V gene: TRBV6-5
J gene: TRBJ2-7
clone size: .

CDR3 DNA: TGCGCCAGCAGCTCTCACAGGCCCTCCTTCGACGAGCAGTACTTC
CDR3 protein: CASSSHRPSFDEQYF
CDR3 length: 15
D gene: .
V gene: TRBV5-1
J gene: TRBJ2-7
clone size: .

CDR3 DNA: TGTGCCAGCAGTTCACAGGGGCTATATAGCAATCAGCCCCAGCATTTT
CDR3 protein: CASSSQGLYSNQPQHF
CDR3 length: 16
D gene: TRBD1
V gene: TRBV27
J gene: TRBJ1-5
clone size: .

CDR3 DNA: TGCGCCAGCAGCTTGGGACAGGGGGCGTTTGGCTACACCTTC
CDR3 protein: CASSLGQGAFGYTF
CDR3 length: 14
D gene: TRBD1
V gene: TRBV5-1
J gene: TRBJ1-2
clone size: .

CDR3 DNA: TGTGCCAGCAGCCCTCCGGACAGACCACTTTGGCAGTACTTC
CDR3 protein: CASSPPDRPLWQYF
CDR3 length: 14
D gene: .
V gene: TRBV9
J gene: TRBJ2-7
clone size: .

CDR3 DNA: TGTGCCAGCAGCTTAGGAGGTCTGACAGATACGCAGTATTTT
CDR3 protein: CASSLGGLTDTQYF
CDR3 length: 14
D gene: .
V gene: TRBV7-3
J gene: TRBJ2-3
clone size: .

CDR3 DNA: TGTGCCAGCAGTGAAATTATGGCCGACACAGATACGCAGTATTTT
CDR3 protein: CASSEIMADTDTQYF
CDR3 length: 15
D gene: .
V gene: TRBV2
J gene: TRBJ2-3
clone size: .

CDR3 DNA: TGTGCCAGCTCACCGAGGGGACAGGGGTACAATGAGCAGTTCTTC
CDR3 protein: CASSPRGQGYNEQFF
CDR3 length: 15
D gene: TRBD1
V gene: TRBV18
J gene: TRBJ2-1
clone size: once